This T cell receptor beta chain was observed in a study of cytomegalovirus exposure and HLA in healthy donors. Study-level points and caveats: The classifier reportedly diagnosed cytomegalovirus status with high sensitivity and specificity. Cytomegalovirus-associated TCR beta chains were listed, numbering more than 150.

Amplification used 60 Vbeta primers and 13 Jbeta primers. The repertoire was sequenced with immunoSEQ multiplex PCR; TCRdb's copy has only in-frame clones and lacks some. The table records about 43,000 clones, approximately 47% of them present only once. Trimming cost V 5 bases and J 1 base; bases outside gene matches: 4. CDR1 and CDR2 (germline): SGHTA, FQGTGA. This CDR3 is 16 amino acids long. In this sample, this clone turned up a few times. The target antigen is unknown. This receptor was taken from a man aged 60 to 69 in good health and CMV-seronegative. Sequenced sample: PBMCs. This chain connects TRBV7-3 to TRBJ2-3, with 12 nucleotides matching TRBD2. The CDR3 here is CASSRSSGRGTDTQYF. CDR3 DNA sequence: TGTGCCAGCAGCCGATCTAGCGGGAGGGGCACAGATACGCAGTATTTT.